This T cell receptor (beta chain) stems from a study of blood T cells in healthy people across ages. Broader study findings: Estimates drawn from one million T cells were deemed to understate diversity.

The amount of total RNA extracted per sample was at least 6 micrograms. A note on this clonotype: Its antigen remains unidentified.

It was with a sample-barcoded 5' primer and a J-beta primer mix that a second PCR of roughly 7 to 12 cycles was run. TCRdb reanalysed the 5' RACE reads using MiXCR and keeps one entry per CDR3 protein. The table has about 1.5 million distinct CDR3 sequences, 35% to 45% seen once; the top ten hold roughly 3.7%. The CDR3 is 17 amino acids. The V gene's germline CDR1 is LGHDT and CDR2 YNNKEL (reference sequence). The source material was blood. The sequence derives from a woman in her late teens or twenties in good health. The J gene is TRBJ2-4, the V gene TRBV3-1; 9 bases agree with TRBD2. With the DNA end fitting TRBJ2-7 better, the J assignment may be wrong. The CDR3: CASSRMAVAGVSYEQYF. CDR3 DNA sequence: TGTGCCAGCAGCCGGATGGCCGTAGCGGGAGTCTCCTACGAGCAGTACTTC.